A single sample gave rise to the 18 T cell receptor beta chains below, sequenced in a study of tissue T cells after allogeneic stem cell transplantation. Only in-frame clones appear in the TCRdb table, and some are missing; sequencing was by immunoSEQ multiplex PCR. The profile shows approximately 7,400 clones, about 63% of them singletons. Specimen: blood. These receptor sequences come from a female BALB/c mouse in good health. The strain bears MHC haplotype H2-d.

Turning to this clone: Each gene name is a mouse one. The CDR3 end is not reached by the read, which stops 1 residue before it; the germline J gene fills it in. V and J are TRBV14 and TRBJ2-3; maybe TRBD2 (7 bases). This CDR3 contains 15 residues. From germline, CDR1 is SGHDT and CDR2 FRDEAV. V dropped 2 bases and J dropped 0 bases, with 10 bases sitting between them. The CDR3 reads CASSLRGGSAETLYF. CDR3 DNA, as far as it was read: TGTGCCAGCAGTTTGAGGGGGGGTAGTGCAGAAACGCTGTAT.

This clone appeared a few times. Mouse germline and gene names are used. Coverage ceases 1 residue before the CDR3 finishes, and the germline J gene fills in the end. V usage is TRBV2 and J usage is TRBJ2-7; 11 nucleotides line up with TRBD1. The germline CDR1 and CDR2 sequences are LGHNA and YSYQKL. V lost 0 bases to trimming and J lost 5 bases; unmatched junction nucleotides: 3. There are 15 residues in the CDR3. The CDR3 region is CASSQDRDRGDEQYF. Incomplete CDR3 DNA: TGTGCCAGCAGCCAAGATAGGGACAGGGGGGATGAACAGTAC.

As concerns this clone: Genes and germline are mouse. The read ends 1 residue shy of where the CDR3 ends; the end is completed using the germline J gene. The chain recombines TRBV1 with TRBJ2-4; D remains ambiguous. CDR3 length equals 14 residues. Germline lookup yields CDR1 NSQYPW and CDR2 LRSPGD (reference sequence). The V and J ends lost 1 base and 0 bases respectively, with 5 bases between them. Incomplete CDR3 DNA: TGCACCTGCAGTGCAGGGAGTAGTCAAAACACCTTGTAC. It translates to CTCSAGSSQNTLY. In full, the CDR3 is CTCSAGSSQNTLYF.

This clone was seen a handful of times. Mouse gene names apply. The CDR3 end lies 1 residue beyond the end of the read and is filled in from the germline J gene. The gene calls are TRBV5 and TRBJ2-1; 7 bases are a match to TRBD1. The J segment lost 3 bases and the V segment lost 0 bases, leaving 2 bases of the junction unmatched. From germline, CDR1 is LGHNA and CDR2 YNLKQL (reference sequence). The CDR3 has 15 amino acids. The CDR3 reads CASSQDGDSYAEQFF. The DNA read from the CDR3 is TGTGCCAGCAGCCAAGATGGGGACAGCTATGCTGAGCAGTTC.

For this clone: Gene names and germline refer to mouse. The read ends 1 residue before the CDR3 terminus; that terminus is restored from the germline J gene. The genes are TRBV13-3 and TRBJ2-4, with 9 bases lining up with TRBD1. The CDR3 has 16 amino acids. V was clipped by 0 bases and J by 0 bases; unmatched bases: 2. Per the germline V gene, CDR1 is NNHDY and CDR2 is SYVADS. CDR3 amino acids: CASSDDRGLSQNTLYF. Partial CDR3 DNA: TGTGCCAGCAGTGATGACAGGGGGCTTAGTCAAAACACCTTGTAC.

This clone is a singleton in its sample. The germline and genes are mouse ones. The CDR3 is cut off 1 residue early in the read; its end comes from the germline J gene. The chain employs TRBV13-3 and TRBJ2-3; TRBD1 agrees at 8 bases. CDR1 NNHDY and CDR2 SYVADS come from the germline V gene. V lost 4 bases and J lost 1; bases outside the gene matches: 2. This CDR3 has 14 residues. The CDR3 sequence: CASSQGAGAETLYF. CDR3 DNA (partial): TGTGCCAGCAGTCAGGGGGCGGGTGCAGAAACGCTGTAT.

As regards this clone: All gene names here are mouse names. The read finishes 1 residue shy of the CDR3 end, and the germline J gene is used to complete it. The chain joins TRBV29 to TRBJ2-5; weak D call: TRBD1 (5 bases). Germline V CDR1 and CDR2: MSHET, SYDVDS. CDR3 size: 11 residues. Trimming stripped 6 bases from V and 4 bases from J, with 5 bases between. CDR3 residues: CASSREDTQYF. The covered CDR3 bases are TGTGCTAGCAGCAGGGAAGACACCCAGTAC.

A remark on this clone: Gene names follow the mouse nomenclature. The read ends 1 residue before the CDR3 terminus; that terminus is restored from the germline J gene. The rearrangement joins TRBV16 to TRBJ2-1; 7 bases are shared with TRBD1. With V trimmed by 3 bases and J by 1 base, 0 bases remained unmatched. CDR1 is SGHSA, CDR2 FRNQAP, per germline. This CDR3 is built from 14 residues. CDR3 region: CASSLGQNYAEQFF. CDR3 bases read: TGTGCAAGCAGCTTGGGACAGAACTATGCTGAGCAGTTC.

This clone has a handful of counts. Here the gene names and germline are mouse. From the germline J gene comes the end of the CDR3, since the read stops 1 residue before it. The chain carries TRBV13-3 and TRBJ2-7; 9 nucleotides agree with TRBD1. Germline values: CDR1 NNHDY, CDR2 SYVADS. The CDR3 runs to 13 residues. With V trimmed by 5 bases and J by 3 bases, 3 bases remained unmatched. CDR3 protein: CASRGTGSYEQYF. The CDR3 DNA, read in part, is TGTGCCAGCAGAGGGACAGGGAGCTATGAACAGTAC.

A few counts support this clone. Gene names denote mouse genes. The CDR3 end is not reached by the read, which stops 1 residue before it; the germline J gene fills it in. Other DNA sequences within the sample encode an identical CDR3. This chain links TRBV13-2 with TRBJ2-7; 7 bases match TRBD2. Germline CDR1 is NNHNN and CDR2 is SYGAGS (reference sequence). V dropped 3 bases and J dropped 4; count of bases not matched to a gene: 1. CDR3 size: 12 residues. The covered CDR3 bases are TGTGCCAGCGGTGGGGGACTGTATGAACAGTAC. Its protein is CASGGGLYEQY. The whole CDR3 protein reads CASGGGLYEQYF.

This clone was counted a few times. Any gene name here is a mouse gene name. With the read ending 1 residue before the CDR3 end, the germline J gene is used to fill in that end. The chain links TRBV20 to TRBJ2-7; D is perhaps TRBD1 or TRBD2 (6 bases each). The germline V gene has CDR1 GFQATS and CDR2 STVNSAI. The CDR3 is 11 residues long. Trimming left V 4 bases short and J 6 bases short, with 10 bases between. The CDR3 DNA, read in part, is TGTGGTGCTACATGGGGGCTTGAACAGTAC. This translates into CGATWGLEQY. The entire CDR3 reads CGATWGLEQYF.

Note on this clone: Mouse gene names and germline throughout. The CDR3 end falls 1 residue outside the read, so it is completed with the germline J gene. The chain has TRBV13-3 and TRBJ2-1, with TRBD2 matching 8 bases. The CDR3 contains 14 residues. V was pared by 3 bases and J by 1 base, with 0 bases of the junction left unmatched. From germline, CDR1 is NNHDY and CDR2 SYVADS. CDR3 sequence: CASSGLGNYAEQFF. CDR3 DNA (partial): TGTGCCAGCAGTGGACTGGGGAACTATGCTGAGCAGTTC.

This clone showed up just once. Gene names refer to mouse genes. The missing CDR3 end, 1 residue past where the read stops, is filled in from the germline J gene. The chain joins TRBV13-2 to TRBJ2-4; D gene uncertain. V gave up 0 bases and J gave up 8 bases, with 4 bases separating them. This CDR3 comprises 11 residues. Germline loops: CDR1 NNHNN, CDR2 SYGAGS (reference sequence). CDR3 bases read: TGTGCCAGCGGTGATGAGGGCACCTTGTAC. Amino acid sequence: CASGDEGTLY. The whole CDR3 reads CASGDEGTLYF.

On this clone: All gene names here are mouse names. The read halts 1 residue ahead of the CDR3 end, with the missing end drawn from the germline J gene. The chain links TRBV15 to TRBJ1-1; the match to TRBD1 covers 7 bases. The V gene's germline CDR1 is SGHND and CDR2 FRSKSL. With 6 bases clipped from V and 11 bases from J, the junction kept 9 bases outside the gene matches. The CDR3 totals 12 residues. The CDR3 bases that were read are TGTGCCAGCAGCCCCACAGACAGGGAGGTCTTC. This sequence encodes CASSPTDREVF. The whole CDR3 sequence reads CASSPTDREVFF. Filled out from reference TRBV15 and TRBJ1-1, the complete variable domain reads DAGVTQTPRHEVAEKGQTIILKCEPVSGHNDLFWYRQTKIQGLELLSYFRSKSLMEDGGAFKDRFKAEMLNSSFSTLKIQPTEPKDSAVYLCASSPTDREVFFGKGTRLTVV.

Notes on this clone: The junction shows a germline mismatch at one end, possibly a read error. Gene names refer to mouse genes. From the germline J gene comes the end of the CDR3, since the read stops 1 residue before it. V usage is TRBV20 and J usage is TRBJ2-3; 12 bases match TRBD2. Germline V gives CDR1 GFQATS, CDR2 STVNSAI. CDR3 length: 14 amino acids. The part of the CDR3 DNA that was read is TGTGGTGCTGGGGACTGGGGGGTTGCAGAAACGCTGTAT. Translated: CGAGDWGVAETLY. The entire CDR3 reads CGAGDWGVAETLYF.

This clone was detected once. The gene symbols are mouse symbols. The CDR3 goes on 1 residue after the read ends, and that part is filled in from the germline J gene. This chain uses TRBV19 with TRBJ2-5; possible D gene TRBD1, 5 bases. This CDR3 has 14 residues. Between the trimmed V and J ends, which lost 5 bases and 0 bases, there was a span of 10 bases. Per the germline V gene, CDR1 is FNHDT and CDR2 is SITEND (reference sequence). CDR3 bases read: TGTGCCAGCAGCCCGACAGTTAACCAAGACACCCAGTAC. Its translation is CASSPTVNQDTQY. The CDR3 as a whole reads CASSPTVNQDTQYF.

This clone was observed a handful of times. Germline and genes here are mouse. The CDR3 is cut off 1 residue early in the read; its end comes from the germline J gene. This chain links TRBV13-2 with TRBJ2-7, with TRBD1 matching 11 bases. In germline, CDR1 is NNHNN, CDR2 SYGAGS (reference sequence). Trimming at V came to 2 bases and at J to 6 bases, leaving 7 bases not matched to a gene. The CDR3 totals 15 residues. Here the CDR3 reads CASGEPGQGGFEQYF. The CDR3 DNA, read in part, is TGTGCCAGCGGTGAACCGGGACAGGGGGGATTTGAACAGTAC.

This clone was counted between two and nine times. The genes and germline here are from mouse. The read ends 1 residue shy of where the CDR3 ends; the end is completed using the germline J gene. This rearrangement joins TRBV13-2 to TRBJ2-7; the D gene could be TRBD1 or TRBD2 (5 bases each). Germline V gene lookup returns CDR1 NNHNN and CDR2 SYGAGS (reference sequence). V was shortened by 0 bases and J by 2 bases, with 9 bases between the two germline ends. There are 14 residues in the CDR3. CDR3 loop: CASGDVSGPYEQYF. Partial CDR3 DNA: TGTGCCAGCGGTGATGTATCGGGACCCTATGAACAGTAC.